Following are 24 T cell receptor beta chains from one sample sequenced in a study of T cell responses to AZD1222 COVID-19 vaccine. TCRdb keeps only in-frame clones here, not all; method: immunoSEQ multiplex PCR. The sample has 75,000 to 100,000 clones; roughly 88% are singletons. Sample: peripheral blood, taken on day 0 of AZD1222 vaccination. Every receptor here comes from an adult in good health.

V is TRBV7-2 and J is TRBJ1-1, with unresolved D. CDR3 size: 14 residues. CDR1 and CDR2 from the germline V gene are SGHTA and FQGNSA. V lost 2 bases and J 6 bases, leaving 13 bases between the germline ends. The CDR3 is CASSLNGGQSEAFF. In DNA form, the CDR3 reads TGTGCCAGCAGCTTAAACGGCGGGCAGTCTGAAGCTTTCTTT.

J is TRBJ2-1 and V is TRBV9, with a tentative D call TRBD2 (6 bases). Deletions cut 3 bases from V and 4 bases from J, with 14 bases between. From germline, CDR1 is SGDLS and CDR2 YYNGEE. The CDR3 sequence is 15 residues long. CDR3 sequence: CASSGLSGIYNEQFF. The CDR3 nucleotides are TGTGCCAGCAGCGGCCTTAGCGGCATTTACAATGAGCAGTTCTTC.

V and J are TRBV2 and TRBJ2-6; D unclear. CDR1 is SNHLY, CDR2 FYNNEI, per germline. The V gene lost 7 bases and the J gene lost 0 bases, with 13 bases spanning the gap. The CDR3 extends over 16 amino acids. The CDR3 bases are TGTGCCAGCACCGGGCAGGTCGGCTCTGGGGCCAACGTCCTGACTTTC. This sequence encodes CASTGQVGSGANVLTF.

V is TRBV27 and J is TRBJ2-1; TRBD2 matches 10 bases. The CDR3 is made up of 18 amino acids. V was pared by 2 bases and J by 6 bases, with 13 bases of the junction left unmatched. The germline CDR1 and CDR2 sequences are MNHEY and SMNVEV (reference sequence). CDR3: CASSLSTDLAGVGNEQFF. CDR3 sequence (DNA): TGTGCCAGCAGTTTAAGTACTGATCTAGCGGGGGTTGGCAATGAGCAGTTCTTC.

V is TRBV5-4 and J is TRBJ2-3, with D possibly TRBD2 on 6 matching bases. Germline V gene sequence: CDR1 SGHNT, CDR2 YYREEE (reference sequence). V was cut by 4 bases and J by 4 bases, with 19 bases left in between. CDR3 length equals 16 residues. CDR3 region: CASSLLGGKVADTQYF. The CDR3 nucleotides are TGTGCCAGCAGCCTCTTGGGCGGGAAAGTCGCAGATACGCAGTATTTT.

The chain has TRBV15 and TRBJ1-5; the D is unclear. V lost 1 base and J lost 5, with 21 bases in between. This CDR3 contains 18 residues. Germline V CDR1 and CDR2: LNHNV, YYDKDF (reference sequence). CDR3 protein: CATSRGLAESTPDQPQHF. The CDR3 region has the DNA TGTGCCACCAGCAGAGGCCTAGCGGAGAGTACACCCGATCAGCCCCAGCATTTT.

The chain employs TRBV27 and TRBJ1-2; the D is unclear. V gave up 5 bases and J gave up 8 bases, with 12 bases separating them. This CDR3 comprises 12 residues. CDR1 MNHEY and CDR2 SMNVEV come from the germline V gene (reference sequence). CDR3: CASSTTAEGYTF. In DNA form, the CDR3 reads TGTGCCAGCAGTACGACCGCGGAAGGCTACACCTTC.

The gene calls are TRBV4-2 and TRBJ1-2, with D tentatively TRBD1 (6 bases). There are 13 residues in the CDR3. Germline V gene lookup returns CDR1 LGHNA and CDR2 YNFKEQ. V shed 6 bases and J shed 5 bases, with 13 bases lying between them. CDR3 region: CASSEGGPYGYTF. The CDR3 DNA follows: TGTGCCAGCAGTGAGGGGGGTCCGTATGGCTACACCTTC.

The DNA of the CDR3 is TGCAGCGCCTCTCTGGTCACAGATACGCAGTATTTT. It yields the protein CSASLVTDTQYF. V usage is TRBV29-1 and J usage is TRBJ2-3; no firm D call. From germline, CDR1 is SQVTM and CDR2 ANQGSEA. The V gene lost 7 bases and the J gene lost 2 bases, with 10 bases spanning the gap. This CDR3 region has 12 residues.

This clone has just one count. The chain employs TRBV7-2 and TRBJ2-3, with TRBD2 as a possible D gene (5 bases). The ends were cut back, 1 base at V and 4 bases at J, with 12 bases in the middle. CDR3 length equals 15 residues. From germline, CDR1 is SGHTA and CDR2 FQGNSA. Here the CDR3 DNA reads TGTGCCAGCAGCTTAGGAGTACTAGACGCAGATACGCAGTATTTT. Its translation is CASSLGVLDADTQYF.

V and J are TRBV2 and TRBJ1-6, with no clear D. In germline, CDR1 is SNHLY, CDR2 FYNNEI. The length of the CDR3 is 13 residues. The V gene lost 4 bases and the J gene lost 10 bases, with 11 bases spanning the gap. CDR3: CASSVRLGSPLHF. The CDR3 nucleotides read TGTGCCAGCAGTGTCAGGCTGGGCTCACCCCTCCACTTT.

The chain uses TRBV11-3 and TRBJ2-1; TRBD2 matches at 13 bases. This CDR3 contains 20 residues. Germline lookup yields CDR1 SGHNT and CDR2 YENEEA. V gave up 3 bases and J gave up 7 bases; unmatched junction bases: 18. CDR3 nucleotide sequence: TGTGCCAGCAGCTTGGGGACCCCGGGACAACCGGGACTAGCGGGAAATGAGCAGTTCTTC. The encoded protein is CASSLGTPGQPGLAGNEQFF.

V gene TRBV7-2 combines with J gene TRBJ1-1, with D unclear. The CDR3 is 14 residues long. The germline V gene has CDR1 SGHTA and CDR2 FQGNSA. Trimming took off 1 base at V and 0 bases at J, with 6 bases between the two ends. This CDR3 is CASSLGLMNTEAFF. Here the CDR3 DNA reads TGTGCCAGCAGCTTAGGGCTGATGAACACTGAAGCTTTCTTT.

The chain uses TRBV5-4 and TRBJ2-1, with TRBD2 matching 9 bases. CDR3 length: 15 amino acids. After removal of 4 bases from V and 7 bases from J, the junction contained 9 bases not matched to a gene. Germline CDR1 SGHNT, CDR2 YYREEE (reference sequence). This CDR3 is CASSAVASGKNEQFF. The DNA of the CDR3 is TGTGCCAGCAGCGCCGTGGCTAGCGGGAAGAATGAGCAGTTCTTC.

The chain has TRBV6-5 and TRBJ2-2; D perhaps matches TRBD2 (5 bases). V lost 8 bases to trimming and J lost 0 bases, with 10 bases between them. CDR1 is MNHEY, CDR2 SVGAGI, per germline. There are 14 residues in the CDR3. CDR3 sequence: CASAGLANTGELFF. The CDR3 DNA sequence: TGTGCCAGCGCTGGACTGGCGAACACCGGGGAGCTGTTTTTT.

Only one count was recorded for this clone. The chain links TRBV14 to TRBJ2-1, with 9 bases lining up with TRBD2. Germline-derived CDR1 and CDR2 are SGHDN and FVKESK. CDR3 length: 17 amino acids. V was clipped by 4 bases and J by 0 bases; unmatched bases: 7. CDR3 protein: CASSLRAGGDSYNEQFF. The CDR3 DNA reads TGTGCCAGCAGCCTACGAGCGGGAGGTGACTCCTACAATGAGCAGTTCTTC.

This clone is a singleton in its sample. V gene TRBV19 combines with J gene TRBJ1-5, with D perhaps matching TRBD1 (6 bases). V was cut by 7 bases and J by 0 bases, with 19 bases left in between. The CDR3 length is 17 residues. Germline V gene lookup returns CDR1 LNHDA and CDR2 SQIVND (reference sequence). For the CDR3, the DNA is TGTGCCAGTAAAATACACGCAGGGGATCCTAGCAATCAGCCCCAGCATTTT. This sequence encodes CASKIHAGDPSNQPQHF. Supplemented by reference TRBV19 and TRBJ1-5, the full variable domain reads DGGITQSPKYLFRKEGQNVTLSCEQNLNHDAMYWYRQDPGQGLRLIYYSQIVNDFQKGDIAEGYSVSREKKESFPLTVTSAQKNPTAFYLCASKIHAGDPSNQPQHFGDGTRLSIL.

Comments on this clone: The same CDR3 can be traced to other DNA sequences in this sample. V is TRBV7-8 and J is TRBJ2-7, with D perhaps being TRBD1 or TRBD2 (5 bases each). CDR1 is SGHVS, CDR2 FQNEAQ, per germline. This CDR3 has 14 amino acids. V was trimmed by 5 bases and J by 2 bases, leaving 13 bases between them. CDR3 DNA sequence: TGTGCCAGCAGCCCCCGGGACGGTGCCTACGAGCAGTACTTC. Residues: CASSPRDGAYEQYF. The whole variable domain, remainder taken from reference TRBV7-8 and TRBJ2-7, is GAGVSQSPRYKVAKRGQDVALRCDPISGHVSLFWYQQALGQGPEFLTYFQNEAQLDKSGLPSDRFFAERPEGSVSTLKIQRTQQEDSAVYLCASSPRDGAYEQYFGPGTRLTVT.

The chain uses TRBV19 and TRBJ2-1; D not resolved. CDR1 LNHDA and CDR2 SQIVND come from the germline V gene (reference sequence). The V end was cut by 6 bases, the J end by 0 bases, with 6 bases between. The CDR3 runs to 13 residues. The CDR3 is CASRPSSYNEQFF. The CDR3 DNA reads as TGTGCCAGTAGGCCTAGCTCCTACAATGAGCAGTTCTTC.

The gene calls are TRBV9 and TRBJ2-1, with 7 bases lining up with TRBD2. The germline V gene has CDR1 SGDLS and CDR2 YYNGEE. Trimming removed 4 bases from V and 5 bases from J; junction bases left unmatched: 6. The CDR3 runs 14 residues. The CDR3, as DNA: TGTGCCAGCAGCCCGATTAGCGGGCACAATGAGCAGTTCTTC. Encoded protein: CASSPISGHNEQFF. The entire variable domain, with the rest obtained from reference TRBV9 and TRBJ2-1, is as follows: DSGVTQTPKHLITATGQRVTLRCSPRSGDLSVYWYQQSLDQGLQFLIQYYNGEERAKGNILERFSAQQFPDLHSELNLSSLELGDSALYFCASSPISGHNEQFFGPGTRLTVL.

V gene TRBV21-1 combines with J gene TRBJ2-7; TRBD1 reflects the table's D call only, with no check against the DNA. TRBV21-1 is a documented pseudogene. This CDR3 region has 17 residues. The CDR3 nucleotides are TGTGCCAGCAGGAAGGGACAGGACCGCACTCCCTCCTACGAGCAGTACTTC. Its translation: CASRKGQDRTPSYEQYF.

V gene TRBV2 combines with J gene TRBJ2-5; the D is unclear. Germline V gene sequence: CDR1 SNHLY, CDR2 FYNNEI. This CDR3 contains 12 residues. V dropped 6 bases and J dropped 1 base, with 6 bases sitting between them. CDR3 sequence (DNA): TGTGCCAGCAGATCACTCCAAGAGACCCAGTACTTC. It codes for CASRSLQETQYF.

The chain recombines TRBV18 with TRBJ1-6; 8 nucleotides match TRBD1. V shed 3 bases, J shed 4 bases, and the junction held 5 bases outside the gene matches. The CDR3 has 16 amino acids. Germline-derived CDR1 and CDR2 are KGHSH and LQKENI. In DNA form, the CDR3 reads TGTGCCAGCTCACCCGGACAGGGCGATTATAATTCACCCCTCCACTTT. Translation gives CASSPGQGDYNSPLHF.

The rearrangement joins TRBV2 to TRBJ2-1, with D possibly being TRBD2 (5 bases). The CDR3 sequence is 11 residues long. The V gene's germline CDR1 is SNHLY and CDR2 FYNNEI. V dropped 11 bases and J dropped 7 bases, with 12 bases sitting between them. The CDR3 loop reads CACRTENEQFF. The CDR3 nucleotides are TGTGCCTGTCGGACTGAAAATGAGCAGTTCTTC.